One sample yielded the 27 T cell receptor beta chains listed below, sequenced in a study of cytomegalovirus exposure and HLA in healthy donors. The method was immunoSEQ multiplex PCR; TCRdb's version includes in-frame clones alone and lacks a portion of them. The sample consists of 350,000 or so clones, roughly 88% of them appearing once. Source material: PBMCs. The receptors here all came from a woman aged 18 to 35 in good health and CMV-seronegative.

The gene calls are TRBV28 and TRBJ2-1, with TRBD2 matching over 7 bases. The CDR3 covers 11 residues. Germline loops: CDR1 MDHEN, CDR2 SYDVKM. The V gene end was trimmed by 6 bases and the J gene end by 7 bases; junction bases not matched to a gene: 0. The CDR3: CASRGGNEQFF. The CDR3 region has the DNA TGTGCCAGCAGGGGGGGGAATGAGCAGTTCTTC.

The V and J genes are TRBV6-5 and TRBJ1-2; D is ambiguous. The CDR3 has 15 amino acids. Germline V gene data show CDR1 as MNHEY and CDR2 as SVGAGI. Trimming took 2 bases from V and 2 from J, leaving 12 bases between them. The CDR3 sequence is CASSYGAGENYGYTF. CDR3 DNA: TGTGCCAGCAGTTACGGCGCGGGAGAAAACTATGGCTACACCTTC.

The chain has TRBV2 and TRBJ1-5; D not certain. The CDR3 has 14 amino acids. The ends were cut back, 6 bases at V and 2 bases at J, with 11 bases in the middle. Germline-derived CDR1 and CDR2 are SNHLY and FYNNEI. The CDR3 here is CASRDISGNQPQHF. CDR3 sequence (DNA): TGTGCCAGCAGAGACATATCTGGCAATCAGCCCCAGCATTTT.

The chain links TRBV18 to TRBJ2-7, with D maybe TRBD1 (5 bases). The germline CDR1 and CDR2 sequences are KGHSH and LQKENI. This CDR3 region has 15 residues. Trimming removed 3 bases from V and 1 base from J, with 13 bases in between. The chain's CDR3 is CASSPQGFTSYEQYF. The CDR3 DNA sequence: TGTGCCAGCTCACCTCAGGGTTTTACGTCCTACGAGCAGTACTTC.

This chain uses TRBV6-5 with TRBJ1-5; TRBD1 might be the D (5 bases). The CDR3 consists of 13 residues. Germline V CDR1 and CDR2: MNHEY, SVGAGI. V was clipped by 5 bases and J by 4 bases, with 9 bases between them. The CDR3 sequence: CASSRQGNQPQHF. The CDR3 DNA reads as TGTGCCAGCAGTCGTCAGGGAAATCAGCCCCAGCATTTT.

The CDR3 loop reads CASSPRAGGTEAFF. The CDR3 DNA is TGTGCCAGCAGCCCACGGGCGGGGGGCACTGAAGCTTTCTTT. This sequence joins TRBV9 and TRBJ1-1; possible D gene TRBD1, 5 bases. There are 14 residues in the CDR3. Trimming pared 4 bases from V and 4 bases from J, leaving 14 bases between. Germline V CDR1 and CDR2: SGDLS, YYNGEE.

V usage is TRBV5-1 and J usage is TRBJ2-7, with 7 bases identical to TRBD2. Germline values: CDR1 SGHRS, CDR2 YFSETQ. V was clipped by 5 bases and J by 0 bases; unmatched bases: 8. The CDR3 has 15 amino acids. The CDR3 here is CASRDGLGSSYEQYF. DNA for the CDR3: TGCGCCAGCAGGGATGGACTAGGCAGCTCCTACGAGCAGTACTTC.

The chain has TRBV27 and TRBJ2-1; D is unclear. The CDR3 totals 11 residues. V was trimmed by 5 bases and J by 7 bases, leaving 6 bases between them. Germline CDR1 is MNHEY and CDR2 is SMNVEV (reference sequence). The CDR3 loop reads CASSRQNEQFF. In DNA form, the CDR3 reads TGTGCCAGCAGTCGTCAGAATGAGCAGTTCTTC.

CDR3 bases: TGTGCCTGTTCTGGGACTAGCGGATACAATGAGCAGTTCTTC. Translating gives CACSGTSGYNEQFF. V is TRBV30 and J is TRBJ2-1, with TRBD2 identical over 11 bases. V gave up 6 bases and J gave up 4 bases; unmatched junction bases: 5. CDR1 and CDR2 (germline): GTSNPN, SVGIG (reference sequence). The CDR3 has 14 amino acids.

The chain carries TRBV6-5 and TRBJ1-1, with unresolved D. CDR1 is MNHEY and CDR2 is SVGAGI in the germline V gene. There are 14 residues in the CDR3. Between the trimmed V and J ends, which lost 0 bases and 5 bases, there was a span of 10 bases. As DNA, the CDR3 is TGTGCCAGCAGTTACTCGTTTACCCAGACTGAAGCTTTCTTT. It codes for CASSYSFTQTEAFF.

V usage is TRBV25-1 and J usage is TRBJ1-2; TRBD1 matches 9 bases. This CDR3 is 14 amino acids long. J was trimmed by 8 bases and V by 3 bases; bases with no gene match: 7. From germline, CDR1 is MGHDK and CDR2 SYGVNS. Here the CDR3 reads CASSDRDRAWGYTF. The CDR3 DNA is TGTGCCAGCAGTGACCGGGACAGGGCCTGGGGCTACACCTTC.

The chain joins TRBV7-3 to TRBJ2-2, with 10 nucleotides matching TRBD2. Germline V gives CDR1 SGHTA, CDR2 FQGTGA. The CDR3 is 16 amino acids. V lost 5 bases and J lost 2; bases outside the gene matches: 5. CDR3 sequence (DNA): TGTGCCAGCAGCGAGGGACTAGCGCTTAACACCGGGGAGCTGTTTTTT. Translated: CASSEGLALNTGELFF.

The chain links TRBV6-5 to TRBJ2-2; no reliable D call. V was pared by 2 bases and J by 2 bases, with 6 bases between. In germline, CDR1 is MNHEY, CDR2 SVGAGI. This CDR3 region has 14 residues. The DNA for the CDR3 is TGTGCCAGCAGTTACGTCTTTAACACCGGGGAGCTGTTTTTT. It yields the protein CASSYVFNTGELFF.

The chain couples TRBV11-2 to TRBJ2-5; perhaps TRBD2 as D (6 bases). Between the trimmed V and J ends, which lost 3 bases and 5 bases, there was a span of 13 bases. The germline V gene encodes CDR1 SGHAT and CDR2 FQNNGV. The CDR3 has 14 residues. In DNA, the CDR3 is TGTGCCAGCAGCTTCGAGCGGGCTTCGGAGACCCAGTACTTC. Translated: CASSFERASETQYF.

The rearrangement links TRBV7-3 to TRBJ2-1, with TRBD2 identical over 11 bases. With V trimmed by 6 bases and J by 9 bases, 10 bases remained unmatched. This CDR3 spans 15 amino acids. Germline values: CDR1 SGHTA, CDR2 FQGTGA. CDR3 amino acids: CASRLLAGVPGEQFF. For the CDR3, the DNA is TGTGCCAGCAGATTACTAGCGGGAGTTCCCGGTGAGCAGTTCTTC.

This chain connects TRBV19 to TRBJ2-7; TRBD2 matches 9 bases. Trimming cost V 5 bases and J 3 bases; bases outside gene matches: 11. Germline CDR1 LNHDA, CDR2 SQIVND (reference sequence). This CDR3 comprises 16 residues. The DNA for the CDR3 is TGTGCCAGTAGTTATGGTTATAGCGGGAGTGTCTACGAGCAGTACTTC. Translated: CASSYGYSGSVYEQYF.

As DNA, the CDR3 is TGTGCCAGCAGTGGACTAGCGTCCTACGAGCAGTACTTC. This codes for CASSGLASYEQYF. This sequence joins TRBV6-5 and TRBJ2-7, with 9 bases lining up with TRBD2. This CDR3 has 13 amino acids. The trim removed 5 bases at V and 1 base at J, leaving 0 bases unmatched. CDR1 MNHEY and CDR2 SVGAGI come from the germline V gene.

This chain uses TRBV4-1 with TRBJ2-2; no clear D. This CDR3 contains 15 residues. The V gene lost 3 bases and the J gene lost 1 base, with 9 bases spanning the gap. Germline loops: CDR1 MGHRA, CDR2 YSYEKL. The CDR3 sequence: CASSQGFLNTGELFF. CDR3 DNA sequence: TGCGCCAGCAGCCAGGGCTTCTTGAACACCGGGGAGCTGTTTTTT.

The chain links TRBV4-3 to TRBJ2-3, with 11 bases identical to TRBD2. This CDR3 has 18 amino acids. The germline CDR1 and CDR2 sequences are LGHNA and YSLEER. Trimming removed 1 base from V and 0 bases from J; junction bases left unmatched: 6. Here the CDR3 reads CASSQGLAGPSSTDTQYF. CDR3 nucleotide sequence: TGCGCCAGCAGCCAAGGACTAGCGGGGCCCTCTAGCACAGATACGCAGTATTTT.

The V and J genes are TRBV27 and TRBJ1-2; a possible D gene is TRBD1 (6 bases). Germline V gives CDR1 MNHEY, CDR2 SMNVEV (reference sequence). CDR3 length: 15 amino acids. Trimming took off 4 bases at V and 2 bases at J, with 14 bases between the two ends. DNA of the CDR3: TGTGCCAGCAGTTCCATCCAAACAGGGAACTATGGCTACACCTTC. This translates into CASSSIQTGNYGYTF.

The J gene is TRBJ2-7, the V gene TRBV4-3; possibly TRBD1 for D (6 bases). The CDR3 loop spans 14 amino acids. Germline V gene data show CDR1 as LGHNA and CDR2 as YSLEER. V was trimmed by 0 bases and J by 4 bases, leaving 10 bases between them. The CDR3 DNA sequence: TGCGCCAGCAGCCAAGATCTAGGACAGTACGAGCAGTACTTC. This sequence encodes CASSQDLGQYEQYF.

The CDR3 coding sequence is TGTGCCAGCAGCGTAGGACAGGGAAGGTATGGCTACACCTTC. Its translation: CASSVGQGRYGYTF. The chain couples TRBV9 to TRBJ1-2; the match to TRBD1 covers 7 bases. This CDR3 has 14 amino acids. V was pared by 0 bases and J by 5 bases, with 4 bases of the junction left unmatched. Germline lookup yields CDR1 SGDLS and CDR2 YYNGEE.

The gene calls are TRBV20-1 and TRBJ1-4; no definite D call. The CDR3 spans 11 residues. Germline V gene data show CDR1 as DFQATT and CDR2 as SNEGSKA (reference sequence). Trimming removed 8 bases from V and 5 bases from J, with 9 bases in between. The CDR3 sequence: CSTSLNEKLFF. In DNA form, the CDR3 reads TGCAGTACCAGTCTCAATGAAAAACTGTTTTTT.

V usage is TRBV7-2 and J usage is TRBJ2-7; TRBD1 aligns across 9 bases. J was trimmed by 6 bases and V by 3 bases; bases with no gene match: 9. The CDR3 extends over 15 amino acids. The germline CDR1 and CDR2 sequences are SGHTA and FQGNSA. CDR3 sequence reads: CASSFYRGRIFEQYF. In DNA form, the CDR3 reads TGTGCCAGCAGCTTTTACAGGGGGCGCATATTCGAGCAGTACTTC.

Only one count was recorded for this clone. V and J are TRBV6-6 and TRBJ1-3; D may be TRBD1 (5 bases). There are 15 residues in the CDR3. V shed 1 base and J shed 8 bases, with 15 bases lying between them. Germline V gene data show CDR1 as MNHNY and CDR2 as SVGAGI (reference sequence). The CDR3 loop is CASSYFPGNGDTIYF. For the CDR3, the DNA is TGTGCCAGCAGTTACTTCCCAGGGAATGGGGACACCATATATTTT.

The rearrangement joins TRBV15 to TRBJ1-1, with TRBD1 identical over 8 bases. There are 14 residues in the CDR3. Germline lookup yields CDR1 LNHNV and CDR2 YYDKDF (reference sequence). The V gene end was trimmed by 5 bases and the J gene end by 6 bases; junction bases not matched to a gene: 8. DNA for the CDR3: TGTGCCACCAGCTGGACAGGGTCGGGGTCTGAAGCTTTCTTT. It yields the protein CATSWTGSGSEAFF.

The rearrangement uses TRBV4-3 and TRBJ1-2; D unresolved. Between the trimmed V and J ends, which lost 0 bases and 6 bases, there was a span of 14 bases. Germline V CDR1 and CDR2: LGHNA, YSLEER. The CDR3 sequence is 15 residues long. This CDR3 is CASSQDQVPPHGYTF. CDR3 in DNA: TGCGCCAGCAGCCAAGATCAGGTTCCTCCACATGGCTACACCTTC.